The 20 T cell receptor beta chains reported below all come from one sample, sequenced in a study of T cell clonality in common variable immunodeficiency. Only in-frame clones appear in the TCRdb table, and some are missing; sequencing was by immunoSEQ multiplex PCR. The sample presents tens of thousands of clones, none singletons. Sequencing was performed on peripheral blood mononuclear cells. The receptors originated from a person aged 18-70 years in good health.

This clone was observed at least ten times. The read falls 3 residues short of the CDR3 end, and the missing part is taken from the germline J gene. The chain has TRBV5-1 and TRBJ1-4; no definite D call. Trimming shortened V by 3 bases and J by 3 bases, and 12 bases separated the two germline ends. Germline V gives CDR1 SGHRS, CDR2 YFSETQ. CDR3 length equals 15 residues. CDR3 DNA (partial): TGCGCCAGCAGCTACAGCGGGGTTTCTAATGAAAAA. Its protein is CASSYSGVSNEK. The entire CDR3 sequence reads CASSYSGVSNEKLFF.

This clone was found many times. The CDR3 end falls 3 residues outside the read, so it is completed with the germline J gene. The rearrangement links TRBV7-9 to TRBJ2-3; 8 bases match TRBD1. The V segment lost 6 bases and the J segment 5 bases; nucleotides outside the gene matches: 7. This CDR3 has 14 amino acids. Germline V gene lookup returns CDR1 SEHNR and CDR2 FQNEAQ (reference sequence). The CDR3 loop is CASSTTTGGDTQYF. CDR3 DNA, as far as it was read: TGTGCCAGCAGTACAACAACAGGGGGAGATACG.

This clone was counted many times. The CDR3 end is not reached by the read, which stops 3 residues before it; the germline J gene fills it in. In the same sample, other DNA sequences code for this CDR3. This chain links TRBV5-1 with TRBJ1-2; D perhaps matches TRBD1 (5 bases). Trimming took 4 bases from V and 1 from J, leaving 11 bases between them. The CDR3 has 14 amino acids. Germline V gene lookup returns CDR1 SGHRS and CDR2 YFSETQ. This CDR3 reads CASSGGTRNYGYTF. CDR3 DNA, as far as it was read: TGCGCCAGCAGCGGGGGGACGCGTAACTATGGC.

This clone was seen ten or more times. With the read ending 3 residues before the CDR3 end, the germline J gene is used to fill in that end. V usage is TRBV5-4 and J usage is TRBJ2-2; D is unresolved. The CDR3 sequence is 12 residues long. Trimming cost V 4 bases and J 6 bases, with 7 bases left between them. Germline assignment: CDR1 SGHNT and CDR2 YYREEE (reference sequence). The CDR3 sequence is CASSPLAGELFF. Partial CDR3 DNA: TGTGCCAGCAGCCCCCTCGCCGGGGAG.

With respect to this clone: Sequencing ends 3 residues short of the CDR3 end; the germline J gene provides the rest. The chain has TRBV2 and TRBJ2-3, with D maybe TRBD1 (5 bases). CDR1 is SNHLY and CDR2 is FYNNEI in the germline V gene. The CDR3 contains 14 residues. The CDR3 sequence: CASSGGTYQETQYF. Incomplete CDR3 DNA: TGTGCCAGCAGTGGGGGCACCTACCAAGAGACG.

This clone was recorded a few times. The CDR3 end lies 3 residues beyond the end of the read and is filled in from the germline J gene. This sample includes further DNA sequences coding for the same CDR3. The genes are TRBV5-1 and TRBJ2-3, with a weak D call TRBD1 (6 bases). The CDR3 has 15 amino acids. Trimming stripped 4 bases from V and 2 bases from J, with 14 bases between. Looked up from germline, CDR1 is SGHRS and CDR2 is YFSETQ. CDR3 DNA (partial): TGCGCCAGCAGCCTGCAAAGGACAGCCACAGATACG. It codes for CASSLQRTATDT. The entire CDR3 is CASSLQRTATDTQYF.

In this sample, this clone turned up many times. The sequence runs out 3 residues before the end of the CDR3; the remainder is reconstructed from the germline J gene. The gene calls are TRBV6-1 and TRBJ1-5, with 7 nucleotides matching TRBD1. From germline, CDR1 is MNHNS and CDR2 SASEGT. The V segment lost 4 bases and the J segment 3 bases; nucleotides outside the gene matches: 9. This CDR3 contains 16 residues. The part of the CDR3 DNA that was read is TGTGCCAGCAGTGGGGCAGGAGACAGGGCCAATCAGCCC. It yields the protein CASSGAGDRANQP. The full-length CDR3 reads as CASSGAGDRANQPQHF.

A note on this clone: Relative to the germline gene, one junction end is altered; a read error may explain this. The DNA read from the CDR3 is TGTGCTAGCAGCCACGATGGACAGGGAGGCACG. Its protein product is CASSHDGQGGT. The full CDR3 reads CASSHDGQGGTQYF. The V and J genes are TRBV7-7 and TRBJ2-3, with 8 bases aligning to TRBD1. The missing CDR3 end, 3 residues past where the read stops, is filled in from the germline J gene. Germline values: CDR1 SSHAT, CDR2 FNYEAQ (reference sequence). The CDR3 runs 14 residues.

This clone was seen ten or more times. Coverage ceases 3 residues before the CDR3 finishes, and the germline J gene fills in the end. V and J are TRBV24-1 and TRBJ1-2; 7 bases agree with TRBD1. Germline CDR1 KGHDR, CDR2 SFDVKD. The CDR3 sequence is 15 residues long. With V trimmed by 3 bases and J by 2 bases, 5 bases remained unmatched. The CDR3 bases that were read are TGTGCCACCAGTGATCCCGGGACAGAGAACTATGGC. It yields the protein CATSDPGTENYG. The entire CDR3 protein reads CATSDPGTENYGYTF.

Ten or more counts support this clone. Partial CDR3 DNA: TGCGCCAGCAGCTCCATAGCGGGGGCCAGGAATGAG. Amino acid sequence: CASSSIAGARNE. The whole CDR3 reads CASSSIAGARNEQFF. This chain connects TRBV5-1 to TRBJ2-1; 9 bases fit TRBD2. The CDR3 extends 3 residues past the end of the read, so its final part is completed from the germline J gene. The CDR3 extends over 15 amino acids. J lost 7 bases, V lost 3 bases, and 8 bases had no gene match. The germline CDR1 and CDR2 sequences are SGHRS and YFSETQ.

This clone was recorded at least ten times. This chain's CDR3 is CASSLQGPYEQYF. Partial CDR3 DNA: TGTGCCAGCAGCTTGCAGGGGCCCTACGAG. V is TRBV7-3 and J is TRBJ2-7; TRBD1 is a possible D gene (6 bases). Sequencing ends 3 residues short of the CDR3 end; the germline J gene provides the rest. The germline V gene has CDR1 SGHTA and CDR2 FQGTGA. The V gene lost 3 bases and the J gene lost 2 bases, with 8 bases spanning the gap. This CDR3 has 13 amino acids.

This clone occurred a few times. The sequence runs out 3 residues before the end of the CDR3; the remainder is reconstructed from the germline J gene. This chain links TRBV19 with TRBJ1-1; unclear D gene. CDR1 is LNHDA and CDR2 is SQIVND in the germline V gene (reference sequence). This CDR3 contains 14 residues. Trimming pared 5 bases from V and 3 bases from J, leaving 13 bases between. The CDR3 DNA, read in part, is TGTGCCAGTAGTTTACCCCCGCGGGACACTGAA. Its protein is CASSLPPRDTE. The CDR3 in its entirety is CASSLPPRDTEAFF.

This clone was picked up many times. The read halts 3 residues ahead of the CDR3 end, with the missing end drawn from the germline J gene. The chain is built from TRBV7-9 and TRBJ1-4, with D possibly TRBD1 on 6 matching bases. Germline CDR1 SEHNR, CDR2 FQNEAQ (reference sequence). The CDR3 has 14 residues. V was shortened by 5 bases and J by 5 bases, with 12 bases between the two germline ends. Incomplete CDR3 DNA: TGTGCCAGCAGCCCCAGGGGAGGAAATGAAAAA. It encodes CASSPRGGNEK. The whole CDR3 protein reads CASSPRGGNEKLFF.

Details on this clone: The read is 3 residues too short to cover the CDR3 end, so that end is filled in from the germline J gene. The gene calls are TRBV20-1 and TRBJ2-7, with D possibly matching TRBD2 (6 bases). CDR1 and CDR2 from the germline V gene are DFQATT and SNEGSKA (reference sequence). V was shortened by 3 bases and J by 2 bases, with 8 bases between the two germline ends. This CDR3 is 12 amino acids long. CDR3 sequence reads: CSASGGTYEQYF. CDR3 bases read: TGCAGTGCTAGCGGGGGAACCTACGAG.

This clone has ten or more counts. The read ends 3 residues shy of where the CDR3 ends; the end is completed using the germline J gene. The J gene is TRBJ1-3, the V gene TRBV4-2; no reliable D call. Germline assignment: CDR1 LGHNA and CDR2 YNFKEQ. The V and J ends lost 0 bases and 3 bases respectively, with 15 bases between them. The CDR3 covers 17 residues. Partial CDR3 DNA: TGTGCCAGCAGCCAAGACCCGACTCGTCTATTTGGAAACACC. This translates into CASSQDPTRLFGNT. In full, the CDR3 reads CASSQDPTRLFGNTIYF.

Only a few counts were recorded for this clone. The read ends 3 residues before the CDR3 terminus; that terminus is restored from the germline J gene. This chain joins TRBV11-3 and TRBJ2-7, with D perhaps being TRBD1 or TRBD2 (6 bases each). V lost 8 bases and J 2 bases, leaving 19 bases between the germline ends. This CDR3 spans 15 amino acids. Germline-derived CDR1 and CDR2 are SGHNT and YENEEA. CDR3 sequence: CASSSWRDNPYEQYF. The sequenced part of the CDR3 DNA is TGTGCCAGCTCCTCGTGGCGGGACAACCCCTACGAG.

A note on this clone: The DNA ends 3 residues before the CDR3 does, and the rest of the CDR3 is filled in from the germline J gene. The chain couples TRBV7-9 to TRBJ2-2; the D is unclear. This CDR3 contains 13 residues. CDR1 is SEHNR and CDR2 is FQNEAQ in the germline V gene (reference sequence). CDR3 bases read: TGTGCCAGCAGCTTAGCAGGGTTGGAAAAG. This sequence encodes CASSLAGLEK. The entire CDR3 reads CASSLAGLEKLFF. Supplemented by reference TRBV7-9 and TRBJ2-2, the full variable domain reads DTGVSQNPRHKITKRGQNVTFRCDPISEHNRLYWYRQTLGQGPEFLTYFQNEAQLEKSRLLSDRFSAERPKGSFSTLEIQRTEQGDSAMYLCASSLAGLEKLFFGEGSRLTVL.

Details on this clone: The read ends 3 residues early relative to the CDR3; the germline J gene fills the gap. This chain joins TRBV2 and TRBJ2-3; TRBD2 agrees at 9 bases. The CDR3 runs to 17 residues. The V segment lost 4 bases and the J segment 0 bases; nucleotides outside the gene matches: 8. The germline V gene encodes CDR1 SNHLY and CDR2 FYNNEI. CDR3 protein: CASSVSGRWSSTDTQYF. The sequenced part of the CDR3 DNA is TGTGCCAGCAGTGTAAGCGGGAGGTGGTCTAGCACAGATACG.

This clone was seen ten or more times. The part of the CDR3 DNA that was read is TGTGCCTGGAGTTATACCGGGACAGTTGGGTATGGC. The encoded protein is CAWSYTGTVGYG. The entire CDR3 reads CAWSYTGTVGYGYTF. The chain couples TRBV30 to TRBJ1-2; TRBD1 agrees at 7 bases. The read ends 3 residues before the CDR3 terminus; that terminus is restored from the germline J gene. V was clipped by 2 bases and J by 5 bases; unmatched bases: 11. The CDR3 is 15 residues long. The germline V gene has CDR1 GTSNPN and CDR2 SVGIG (reference sequence).

Many counts were recorded for this clone. The CDR3 is cut off 3 residues early in the read; its end comes from the germline J gene. J is TRBJ2-1 and V is TRBV20-1; TRBD2 aligns across 12 bases. The CDR3 runs to 14 residues. The germline gives CDR1 DFQATT, CDR2 SNEGSKA (reference sequence). V gave up 5 bases and J gave up 5 bases; unmatched junction bases: 4. The CDR3 region is CSASLAGGDNEQFF. The DNA read from the CDR3 is TGCAGTGCTTCTCTAGCGGGAGGGGACAATGAG.